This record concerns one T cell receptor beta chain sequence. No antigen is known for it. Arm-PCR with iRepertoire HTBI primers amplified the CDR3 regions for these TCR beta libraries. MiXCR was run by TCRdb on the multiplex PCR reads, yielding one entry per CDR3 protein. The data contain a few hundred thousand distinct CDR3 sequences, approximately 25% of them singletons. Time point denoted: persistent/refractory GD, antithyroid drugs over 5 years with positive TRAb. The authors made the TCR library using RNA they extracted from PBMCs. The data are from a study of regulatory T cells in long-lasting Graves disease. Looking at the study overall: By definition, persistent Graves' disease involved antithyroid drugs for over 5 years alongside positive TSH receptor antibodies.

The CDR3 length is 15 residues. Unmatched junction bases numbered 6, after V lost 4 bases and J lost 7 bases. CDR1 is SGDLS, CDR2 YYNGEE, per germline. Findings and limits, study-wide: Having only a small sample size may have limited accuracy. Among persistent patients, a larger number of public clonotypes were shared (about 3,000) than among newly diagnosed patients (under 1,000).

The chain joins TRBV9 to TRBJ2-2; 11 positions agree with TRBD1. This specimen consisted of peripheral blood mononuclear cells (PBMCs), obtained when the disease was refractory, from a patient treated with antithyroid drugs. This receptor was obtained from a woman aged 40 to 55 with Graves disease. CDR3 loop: CASSPRTGGFGELFF. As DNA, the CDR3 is TGTGCCAGCAGCCCAAGGACAGGGGGCTTCGGGGAGCTGTTTTTT.